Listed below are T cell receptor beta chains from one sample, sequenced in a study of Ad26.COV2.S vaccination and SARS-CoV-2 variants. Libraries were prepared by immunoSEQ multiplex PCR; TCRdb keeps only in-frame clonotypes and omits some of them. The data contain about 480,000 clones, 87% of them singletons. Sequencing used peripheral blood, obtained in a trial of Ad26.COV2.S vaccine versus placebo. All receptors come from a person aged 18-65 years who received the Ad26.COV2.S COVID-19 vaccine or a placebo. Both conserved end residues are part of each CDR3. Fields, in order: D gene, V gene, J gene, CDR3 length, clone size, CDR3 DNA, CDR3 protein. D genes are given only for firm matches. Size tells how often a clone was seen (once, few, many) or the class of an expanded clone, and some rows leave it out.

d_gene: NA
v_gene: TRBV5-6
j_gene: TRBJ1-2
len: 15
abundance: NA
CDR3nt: TGTGCCAGCAGCTTCGTAGTGCGTGGGGGAGGTGGCTACACCTTC
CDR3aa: CASSFVVRGGGGYTF

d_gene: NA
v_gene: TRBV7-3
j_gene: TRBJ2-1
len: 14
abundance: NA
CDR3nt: TGTGCCAGCAGCTTATCAGGGTTCGGCAATGAGCAGTTCTTC
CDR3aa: CASSLSGFGNEQFF

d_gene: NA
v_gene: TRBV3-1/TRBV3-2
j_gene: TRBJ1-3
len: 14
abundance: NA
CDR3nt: TGTGCCAGCAGCCCCTCGAACTCTGGAAACACCATATATTTT
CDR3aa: CASSPSNSGNTIYF

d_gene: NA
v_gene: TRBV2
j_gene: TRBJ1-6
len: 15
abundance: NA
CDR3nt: TGTGCCAGCAGTGAATGGGGGTTGGAGAATTCACCCCTCCACTTT
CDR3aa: CASSEWGLENSPLHF

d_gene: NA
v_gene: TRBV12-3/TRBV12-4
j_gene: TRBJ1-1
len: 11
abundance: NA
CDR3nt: TGTGCCAGCAGGATAAACACTGAAGCTTTCTTT
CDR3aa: CASRINTEAFF

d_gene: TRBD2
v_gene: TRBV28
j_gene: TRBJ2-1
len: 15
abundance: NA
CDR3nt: TGTGCCAGCACCCTAGCGGGAGCCCCCTACAATGAGCAGTTCTTC
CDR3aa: CASTLAGAPYNEQFF

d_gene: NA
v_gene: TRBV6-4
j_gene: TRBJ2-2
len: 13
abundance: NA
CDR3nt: TGTGCCAGCAGGGCCGGGAACACCGGGGAGCTGTTTTTT
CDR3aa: CASRAGNTGELFF

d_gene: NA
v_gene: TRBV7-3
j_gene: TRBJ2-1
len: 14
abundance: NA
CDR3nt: TGTGCCAGCAGCCTTAGACCTAGGACGGGGGAGCAGTTCTTC
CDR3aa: CASSLRPRTGEQFF

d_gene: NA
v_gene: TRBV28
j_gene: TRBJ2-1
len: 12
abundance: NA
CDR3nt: TGTGCCAGCAGCCCCCATTACAATGAGCAGTTCTTC
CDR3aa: CASSPHYNEQFF

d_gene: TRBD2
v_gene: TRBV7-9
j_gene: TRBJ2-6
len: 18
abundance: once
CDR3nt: TGTGCCAGCAGCCCGGAAGGACTAGCGGGAGCTGGGGCCAACGTCCTGACTTTC
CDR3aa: CASSPEGLAGAGANVLTF

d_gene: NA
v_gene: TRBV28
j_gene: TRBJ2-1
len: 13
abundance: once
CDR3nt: TGTGCCAGCTACAGGGCCCCTTACAATGAGCAGTTCTTC
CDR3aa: CASYRAPYNEQFF

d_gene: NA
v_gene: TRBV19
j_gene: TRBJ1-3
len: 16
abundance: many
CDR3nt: TGTGCCAGCTCCCACCGGGCCACCCTCTCTGGAAACACCATATATTTT
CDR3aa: CASSHRATLSGNTIYF

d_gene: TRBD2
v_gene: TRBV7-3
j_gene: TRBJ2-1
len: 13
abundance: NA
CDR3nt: TGTGCCAGCAGCTCGACGACTAGCGGGACGCAGTTCTTC
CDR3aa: CASSSTTSGTQFF

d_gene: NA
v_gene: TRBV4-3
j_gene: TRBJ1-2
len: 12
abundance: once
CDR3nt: TGCGCCAGCAGGGGACCTAACTATGGCTACACCTTC
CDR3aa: CASRGPNYGYTF

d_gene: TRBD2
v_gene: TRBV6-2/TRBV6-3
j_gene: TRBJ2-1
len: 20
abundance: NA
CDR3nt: TGTGCCAGCAGTTATCGGATGACTAGCGGGAGGGCCCGGGGAGACTATGAGCAGTTCTTC
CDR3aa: CASSYRMTSGRARGDYEQFF